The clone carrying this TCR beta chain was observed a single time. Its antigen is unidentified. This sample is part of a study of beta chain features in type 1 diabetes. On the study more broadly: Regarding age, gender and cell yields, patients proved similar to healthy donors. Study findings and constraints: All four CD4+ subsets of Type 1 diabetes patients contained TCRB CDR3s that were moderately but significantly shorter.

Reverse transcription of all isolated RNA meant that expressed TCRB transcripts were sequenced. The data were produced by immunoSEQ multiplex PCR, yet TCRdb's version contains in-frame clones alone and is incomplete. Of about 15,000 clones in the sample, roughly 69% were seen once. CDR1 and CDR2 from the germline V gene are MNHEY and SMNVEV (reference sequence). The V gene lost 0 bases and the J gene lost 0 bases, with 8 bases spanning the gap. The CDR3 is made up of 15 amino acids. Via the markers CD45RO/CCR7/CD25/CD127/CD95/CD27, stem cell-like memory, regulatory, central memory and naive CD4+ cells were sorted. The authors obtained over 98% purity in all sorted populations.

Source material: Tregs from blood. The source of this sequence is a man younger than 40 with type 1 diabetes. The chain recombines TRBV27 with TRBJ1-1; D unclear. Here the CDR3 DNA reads TGTGCCAGCAGTTTATCAAGAGGCGTGAACACTGAAGCTTTCTTT. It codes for CASSLSRGVNTEAFF.